The entry that follows covers one T cell receptor (beta chain) sequence. The CDR3 runs to 13 residues. V shed 7 bases, J shed 2 bases, and the junction held 4 bases outside the gene matches. Germline assignment: CDR1 MDHEN and CDR2 SYDVKM. The record originates from a study of blood T cell repertoires in COVID-19. Across the whole study: Sample material is recorded as cDNA or gDNA derived from T cells, B-cell-depleted T cells, or PBMCs.

Methods used by the authors: Amplification from reference gene primers served as the basis for estimated nucleated cell counts. Profiling relied on immunoSEQ multiplex PCR, and the TCRdb table lists in-frame clones only, not all of them. V and J calls plus clone size are reproduced from that table; the DNA served to infer D and trimming. The profile shows nearly 110,000 clones, over 60% of them singletons. The clonotype was recovered from a man at least 80 years old with COVID-19, enrolled during active disease. The sequenced sample was peripheral blood. The gene calls are TRBV28 and TRBJ2-7, with 8 bases that match TRBD2. The CDR3 here is CASKRGGTYEQYF. For the CDR3, the DNA is TGTGCCAGCAAACGGGGGGGCACCTACGAGCAGTACTTC.